The clone carrying this T cell receptor beta chain has only a few counts. These data are taken from a study of shared clonotypes between healthy human individuals. The wider study: The study drew on a couple of women and a few men aged 18 to 49 as donors. Donors had three CD4 naive, three CD4 memory, two CD8 naive and one CD8 memory plate apiece.

Using immunoSEQ multiplex PCR, the repertoire was profiled, and TCRdb retains in-frame clones only, with some absent. In the table there are approximately 2,300,000 clones, around 92% of which are singletons. This CDR3 comprises 13 residues. The V gene's germline CDR1 is SQVTM and CDR2 ANQGSEA. The trim removed 6 bases at V and 7 bases at J, leaving 7 bases unmatched. V usage is TRBV29-1 and J usage is TRBJ1-4, with 8 bases aligning to TRBD1. Sequences were obtained from naive CD4+ T cells from PBMCs. As to subset: CD45RA+ positively selected. The receptor comes from a man aged 18 to 29 in good health. Some clones in this sample may be carry-over from other donors' samples. CDR3 region: CSVAGQGGEKLFF. The CDR3 DNA reads TGCAGCGTGGCAGGACAGGGCGGTGAAAAACTGTTTTTT.